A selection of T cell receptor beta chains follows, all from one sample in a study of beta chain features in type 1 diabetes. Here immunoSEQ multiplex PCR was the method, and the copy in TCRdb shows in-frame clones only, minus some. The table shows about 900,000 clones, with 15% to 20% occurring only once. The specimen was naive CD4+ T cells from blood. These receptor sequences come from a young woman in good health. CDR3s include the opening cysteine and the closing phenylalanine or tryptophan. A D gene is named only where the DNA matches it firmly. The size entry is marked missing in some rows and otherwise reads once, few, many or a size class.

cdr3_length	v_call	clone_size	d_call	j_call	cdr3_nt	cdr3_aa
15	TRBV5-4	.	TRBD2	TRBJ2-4	TGTGCCAGCAGCCTGGGACTAGCGGGAGTCAACATTCAGTACTTC	CASSLGLAGVNIQYF
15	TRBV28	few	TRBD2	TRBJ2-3	TGTGCCAGCAGTTTCGCGGGAGGGCCGGTGAATACGCAGTATTTT	CASSFAGGPVNTQYF
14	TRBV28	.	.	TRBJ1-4	TGTGCCAGCAGTTTCCGGGGTTTGGGTGAAAAACTGTTTTTT	CASSFRGLGEKLFF
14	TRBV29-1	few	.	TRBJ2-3	TGCAGCGTTGGGGATCCGGCATCTACAGATACGCAGTATTTT	CSVGDPASTDTQYF
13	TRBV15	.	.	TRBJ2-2	TGTGCCACCAGCAGGGAGGGGTTCGGGGAGCTGTTTTTT	CATSREGFGELFF
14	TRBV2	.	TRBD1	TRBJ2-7	TGTGCCAGCAAAGGGACAGTTTTAGGCTACGAGCAGTACTTC	CASKGTVLGYEQYF
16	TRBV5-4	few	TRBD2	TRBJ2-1	TGTGCCAGCAGCCCGACTAGCGGGGGCTCCTACAATGAGCAGTTCTTC	CASSPTSGGSYNEQFF
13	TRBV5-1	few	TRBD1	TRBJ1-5	TGCGCCAGCAGTAGGACAGGGAATCAGCCCCAGCATTTT	CASSRTGNQPQHF
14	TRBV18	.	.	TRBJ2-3	TGTGCCAGCGCAGGGCTTGCCGGCACAGATACGCAGTATTTT	CASAGLAGTDTQYF
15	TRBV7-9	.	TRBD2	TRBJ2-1	TGTGCCAGCAGCACCCCTGGGGCGGGAGTGCGGGAGCAGTTCTTC	CASSTPGAGVREQFF
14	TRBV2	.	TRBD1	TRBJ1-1	TGTGCCAGCAGTGGGACAGGGCTGAACACTGAAGCTTTCTTT	CASSGTGLNTEAFF
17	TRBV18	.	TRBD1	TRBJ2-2	TGTGCCAGCTCACTCCGACGGGGACAGGGCAACACCGGGGAGCTGTTTTTT	CASSLRRGQGNTGELFF
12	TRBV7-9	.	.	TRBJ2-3	TGTGCCAGCAGCTTAGCCGGGGGCGCGCAGTATTTT	CASSLAGGAQYF
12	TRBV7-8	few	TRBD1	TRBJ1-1	TGTGCCAGCAGCTTTAGGACAGGGGAGGCTTTCTTT	CASSFRTGEAFF
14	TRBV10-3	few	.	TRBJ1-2	TGTGCCATCGGAAGGACAGAAATTAACTATGGCTACACCTTC	CAIGRTEINYGYTF
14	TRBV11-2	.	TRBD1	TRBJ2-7	TGTGCCAGCAATAGGAGGACAGGGTTGGGCGAGCAGTACTTC	CASNRRTGLGEQYF
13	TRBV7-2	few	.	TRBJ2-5	TGTGCCAGCAGCTCCAGGGCCGGGGAGACCCAGTACTTC	CASSSRAGETQYF
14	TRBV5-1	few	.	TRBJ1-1	TGCGCCAGCAGCTTGGCTGTCCCGAACACTGAAGCTTTCTTT	CASSLAVPNTEAFF
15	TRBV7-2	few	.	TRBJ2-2	TGTGCCAGCAGCTTATCCAGGATTCGGTATGAGGAGCTGTTTTTT	CASSLSRIRYEELFF
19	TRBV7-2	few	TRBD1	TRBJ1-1	TGTGCCAGCAGCTCCCAGCCGGGACAGGGAAGGGGGTTGAACACTGAAGCTTTCTTT	CASSSQPGQGRGLNTEAFF
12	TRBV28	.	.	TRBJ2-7	TGTGCCAGCAGTTTGGCTGGCTACGAGCAGTACTTC	CASSLAGYEQYF
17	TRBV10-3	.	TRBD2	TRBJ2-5	TGTGCCATCAGTGAGCCGGGACTAGCGGGACCTCAAGAGACCCAGTACTTC	CAISEPGLAGPQETQYF
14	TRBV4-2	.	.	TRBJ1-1	TGTGCCAGCAGCTCCGGGACTAATGTGAATGAAGCTTTCTTT	CASSSGTNVNEAFF
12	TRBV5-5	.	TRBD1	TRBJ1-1	TGTGCCAGCAGCTACGGACAGGGAATTTCTTTCTTT	CASSYGQGISFF
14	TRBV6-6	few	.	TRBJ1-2	TGTGCCAGCAGGGGGGCCACATCTAACTATGGCTACACCTTC	CASRGATSNYGYTF
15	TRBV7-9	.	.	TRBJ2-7	TGTGCCAGCAGCCCCGCTAAAAGGACACAGTACGAGCAGTACTTC	CASSPAKRTQYEQYF
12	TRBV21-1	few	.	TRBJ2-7	TGTGCCAGCAGCAAGTTAAGGACCGAGCAGTACTTC	CASSKLRTEQYF
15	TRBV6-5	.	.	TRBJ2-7	TGTGCCAGCAGTTACCGGCCGGACAGCTCCTACGAGCAGTACTTC	CASSYRPDSSYEQYF
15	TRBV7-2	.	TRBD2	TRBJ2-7	TGTGCCAGCAGCTCCATAGCGGGAGCAGTTTACGAGCAGTACTTC	CASSSIAGAVYEQYF
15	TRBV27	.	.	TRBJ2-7	TGTGCCAGCAGTTTGCCCCCGGGATCCTCCTACGAGCAGTACTTC	CASSLPPGSSYEQYF
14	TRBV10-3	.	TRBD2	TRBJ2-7	TGTGCCATCAGTGAGGGGACTAGCGGGTACGAGCAGTACTTC	CAISEGTSGYEQYF
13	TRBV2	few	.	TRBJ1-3	TGTGCCAGCACCCGAGCCGGGAGAAACACCATATATTTT	CASTRAGRNTIYF
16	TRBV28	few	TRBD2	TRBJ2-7	TGTGCCAGCTACCATGGGCTAGCGGGAGGGCCCCTCGAGCAGTACTTC	CASYHGLAGGPLEQYF
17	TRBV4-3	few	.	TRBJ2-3	TGCGCCAGCAGCCAAAGGGCGGGGTTGGTCTTTCAGGATACGCAGTATTTT	CASSQRAGLVFQDTQYF
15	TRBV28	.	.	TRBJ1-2	TGTGCCAGCAGAAGGACGGTTAGCGCTAACTATGGCTACACCTTC	CASRRTVSANYGYTF
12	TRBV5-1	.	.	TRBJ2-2	TGCGCCAGCAGCTGGGATGGAGGGGAGCTGTTTTTT	CASSWDGGELFF
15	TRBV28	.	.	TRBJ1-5	TGTGCCAGCAGGCCCCAGGGGTTGCCGAATCAGCCCCAGCATTTT	CASRPQGLPNQPQHF
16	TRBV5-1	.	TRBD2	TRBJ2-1	TGCGCCAGCAGCTCCAGAGTAGCGGGATCCTACAATGAGCAGTTCTTC	CASSSRVAGSYNEQFF
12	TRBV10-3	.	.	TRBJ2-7	TGTGCCATCAGTGAGGGGGCCTACGAGCAGTACTTC	CAISEGAYEQYF